One and the same sample provided the 29 T cell receptor beta chains below, sequenced in a study of identical twins. TCRdb used MiXCR to reprocess the 5' RACE reads, holding one entry per CDR3 protein. In the table there are over 500,000 distinct CDR3 sequences, 20% to 25% of which are singletons. This sample was also put to use in a study of T cells expressing NK-cell markers.

The sequenced material came from CD4+ T cells sorted from blood. The receptor set was obtained from a woman between 18 and 29 years old in good health.

CDR3 loop: CSVTGFANYGYTF. The CDR3 nucleotides are TGCAGCGTAACAGGTTTCGCTAACTATGGCTACACCTTC. The chain has TRBV29-1 and TRBJ1-2, with D perhaps TRBD1 (5 bases). This CDR3 comprises 13 residues. Trimming pared 6 bases from V and 0 bases from J, leaving 11 bases between. In germline, CDR1 is SQVTM, CDR2 ANQGSEA.

The chain carries TRBV5-1 and TRBJ1-1, with D uncertain. CDR3 length equals 14 residues. V lost 4 bases and J lost 3, with 13 bases in between. Germline-derived CDR1 and CDR2 are SGHRS and YFSETQ. CDR3 region: CASSREVADTEAFF. Written as DNA, the CDR3 is TGCGCCAGCAGCCGGGAAGTGGCCGACACTGAAGCTTTCTTT.

This clonotype was seen only a few times. The gene calls are TRBV12-3 or TRBV12-4 and TRBJ1-6, with unresolved D. V shed 3 bases and J shed 9 bases, with 12 bases lying between them. CDR3 length equals 14 residues. The CDR3: CASSLGERISPLHF. The CDR3 DNA reads TGTGCCAGCAGTTTGGGTGAGAGGATTTCACCCCTCCACTTT.

This chain joins TRBV19 and TRBJ1-5; maybe TRBD1 (5 bases). Per germline, CDR1 LNHDA and CDR2 SQIVND (reference sequence). Trimming stripped 3 bases from V and 0 bases from J, with 9 bases between. The CDR3 has 15 residues. CDR3 DNA: TGTGCCAGTAGTATCACAGGTCCTAGCAATCAGCCCCAGCATTTT. Translation: CASSITGPSNQPQHF.

In regard to this clonotype: Sequence at one end of the junction differs from germline and may be a read error. This chain joins TRBV20-1 and TRBJ2-7; 8 nucleotides line up with TRBD2. The CDR3 spans 15 residues. The germline V gene has CDR1 DFQATT and CDR2 SNEGSKA (reference sequence). Here the CDR3 reads CSAGEPTGGWYVQYF. As DNA, the CDR3 is TGCAGTGCTGGAGAGCCGACGGGAGGGTGGTACGTGCAGTACTTC.

This sequence joins TRBV12-3 or TRBV12-4 and TRBJ2-7, with D uncertain. V was shortened by 6 bases and J by 0 bases, with 12 bases between the two germline ends. The CDR3 loop spans 14 amino acids. For the CDR3, the DNA is TGTGCCAGCAGCACGGACCGGAGCTCCTACGAGCAGTACTTC. This gives the protein CASSTDRSSYEQYF.

This clonotype was recorded a few times. The rearrangement joins TRBV6-1 to TRBJ1-6; D is undetermined. Between the trimmed V and J ends, which lost 6 bases and 9 bases, there was a span of 18 bases. Germline CDR1 MNHNS, CDR2 SASEGT. This CDR3 contains 15 residues. CDR3: CASRELSGSSSPLHF. DNA for the CDR3: TGTGCCAGCAGGGAACTATCAGGAAGCAGTTCACCCCTCCACTTT.

The chain couples TRBV30 to TRBJ2-1; D remains unclear. Deletions cut 4 bases from V and 6 bases from J, with 10 bases between. The germline CDR1 and CDR2 sequences are GTSNPN and SVGIG (reference sequence). This CDR3 region has 12 residues. The CDR3 here is CAWIKRVNEQFF. CDR3 in DNA: TGTGCCTGGATCAAACGGGTCAATGAGCAGTTCTTC.

The chain is built from TRBV6-1 and TRBJ2-1; D possibly corresponds to TRBD2 (6 bases). The CDR3 loop spans 15 amino acids. V lost 3 bases to trimming and J lost 3 bases, with 12 bases between them. CDR1 MNHNS and CDR2 SASEGT come from the germline V gene. The CDR3 DNA reads as TGTGCCAGCAGTGATGAGCGGGTGATCTACAATGAGCAGTTCTTC. Its protein product is CASSDERVIYNEQFF.

CDR3 region: CASSLGSGSTRREQFF. The CDR3 DNA is TGTGCCAGCAGTTTAGGGTCCGGCTCTACCAGGCGGGAGCAGTTCTTC. The rearrangement links TRBV12-3 or TRBV12-4 to TRBJ2-1; D not certain. The CDR3 has 16 amino acids. Trimming shortened V by 1 base and J by 10 bases, and 20 bases separated the two germline ends.

The rearrangement joins TRBV29-1 to TRBJ1-1; D might be TRBD1 (6 bases). Germline assignment: CDR1 SQVTM and CDR2 ANQGSEA. There are 12 residues in the CDR3. Trimming cost V 4 bases and J 6 bases, with 12 bases left between them. This chain's CDR3 is CSVARGAAEAFF. The CDR3 region has the DNA TGCAGCGTTGCGAGGGGGGCGGCTGAAGCTTTCTTT.

This clonotype came up many times. The chain couples TRBV29-1 to TRBJ2-2; 8 bases map to TRBD1. This CDR3 has 14 residues. J lost 4 bases, V lost 4 bases, and 5 bases had no gene match. In germline, CDR1 is SQVTM, CDR2 ANQGSEA. The CDR3 reads CSVGAGGFTGELFF. In nucleotides, the CDR3 is TGCAGCGTTGGGGCAGGGGGCTTCACCGGGGAGCTGTTTTTT.

In this sample, this clonotype turned up a few times. This chain uses TRBV20-1 with TRBJ2-7, with 14 bases that match TRBD2. V shed 6 bases and J 4 bases; nucleotides not matched to a gene: 2. Germline V CDR1 and CDR2: DFQATT, SNEGSKA (reference sequence). This CDR3 is built from 13 residues. DNA for the CDR3: TGCAGTGCACGGACTAGCGGGGGGTACGAGCAGTACTTC. This sequence encodes CSARTSGGYEQYF.

This clonotype was seen a handful of times. CDR3 region: CASSQKLADKSTDTQYF. The CDR3 coding sequence is TGCGCCAGCAGCCAAAAACTAGCGGATAAGAGCACAGATACGCAGTATTTT. The rearrangement uses TRBV4-3 and TRBJ2-3, with TRBD2 identical over 8 bases. The ends lost 2 bases at V and 0 bases at J; junction bases unmatched: 7. The germline gives CDR1 LGHNA, CDR2 YSLEER. CDR3 length equals 17 residues.

The genes are TRBV6-1 and TRBJ2-6; TRBD2 might be the D (5 bases). Germline lookup yields CDR1 MNHNS and CDR2 SASEGT. The CDR3 covers 15 residues. V was shortened by 7 bases and J by 2 bases, with 12 bases between the two germline ends. The CDR3 sequence is CASIPGKPGANVLTF. CDR3 DNA sequence: TGTGCCAGCATTCCGGGGAAACCTGGGGCCAACGTCCTGACTTTC.

In regard to this clonotype: Given a much more abundant clone one base away, this may be a read error. The rearrangement uses TRBV20-1 and TRBJ2-7; D uncertain. V was trimmed by 6 bases and J by 3 bases, leaving 6 bases between them. The CDR3 consists of 10 residues. CDR1 DFQATT and CDR2 SNEGSKA come from the germline V gene (reference sequence). Here the CDR3 reads CSAWDYEQYF. In nucleotides, the CDR3 is TGCAGTGCCTGGGACTACGAGCAGTACTTC.

In this sample, this clonotype turned up a few times. This chain joins TRBV5-1 and TRBJ2-2; 8 positions agree with TRBD1. This CDR3 region has 17 residues. CDR1 is SGHRS and CDR2 is YFSETQ in the germline V gene. The ends lost 0 bases at V and 3 bases at J; junction bases unmatched: 7. The CDR3 region is CASSLGGQVGDTGELFF. DNA for the CDR3: TGCGCCAGCAGCTTGGGGGGACAGGTCGGCGACACCGGGGAGCTGTTTTTT. The full variable domain, with the rest looked up from reference TRBV5-1 and TRBJ2-2, is KAGVTQTPRYLIKTRGQQVTLSCSPISGHRSVSWYQQTPGQGLQFLFEYFSETQRNKGNFPGRFSGRQFSNSRSEMNVSTLELGDSALYLCASSLGGQVGDTGELFFGEGSRLTVL.

This clonotype was counted between two and nine times. This chain joins TRBV12-3 or TRBV12-4 and TRBJ1-6; TRBD1 might be the D (5 bases). The CDR3 has 14 amino acids. V lost 6 bases, J lost 10 bases, and 16 bases lay in between. CDR3 loop: CASSPLRAESPLHF. The CDR3 bases are TGTGCCAGCAGCCCCCTCAGGGCGGAATCACCCCTCCACTTT.

V usage is TRBV10-3 and J usage is TRBJ2-2; no definite D call. CDR3 length: 13 amino acids. Trimming took off 3 bases at V and 7 bases at J, with 9 bases between the two ends. Germline CDR1 is ENHRY and CDR2 is SYGVKD. The CDR3 sequence: CAISEGFGGELFF. The CDR3 DNA reads TGTGCCATCAGTGAAGGCTTCGGCGGGGAGCTGTTTTTT.

This clonotype was recorded once. The V and J genes are TRBV7-2 and TRBJ2-5, with TRBD2 matching over 9 bases. The CDR3 totals 17 residues. Trimming cost V 6 bases and J 5 bases; bases outside gene matches: 16. Germline V lookup: CDR1 SGHTA, CDR2 FQGNSA. The CDR3 bases are TGTGCCAGCAGGCGGGCTAGCGGGACGCTGGTTGGGGAGACCCAGTACTTC. Translation gives CASRRASGTLVGETQYF. Looking up the rest from reference TRBV7-2 and TRBJ2-5 gives the full variable domain: GAGVSQSPSNKVTEKGKDVELRCDPISGHTALYWYRQSLGQGLEFLIYFQGNSAPDKSGLPSDRFSAERTGGSVSTLTIQRTQQEDSAVYLCASRRASGTLVGETQYFGPGTRLLVL.

The chain carries TRBV6-2 or TRBV6-3 and TRBJ2-1; D is ambiguous. CDR1 is MNHEY, CDR2 SVGEGT, per germline. Trimming removed 6 bases from V and 11 bases from J, with 17 bases in between. The CDR3 is made up of 13 amino acids. CDR3 in DNA: TGTGCCAGCAGCGCCCTCACCCGCTATCAGCAGTTCTTC. It encodes CASSALTRYQQFF.

This chain joins TRBV3-1 and TRBJ2-7; 9 positions match TRBD2. The trim removed 4 bases at V and 4 bases at J, leaving 8 bases unmatched. The CDR3 is 15 residues long. Germline V lookup: CDR1 LGHDT, CDR2 YNNKEL (reference sequence). CDR3 nucleotide sequence: TGTGCCAGCAGCCTAAGAGCGGGGGGCCAATACGAGCAGTACTTC. This codes for CASSLRAGGQYEQYF.

The rearrangement joins TRBV20-1 to TRBJ2-1, with 8 positions matching TRBD2. Losses at the gene ends were 6 bases for V and 7 bases for J; bases not matched to a gene: 11. The CDR3 totals 14 residues. Germline V gene data show CDR1 as DFQATT and CDR2 as SNEGSKA (reference sequence). CDR3 sequence (DNA): TGCAGTGCCACCACTAGCGGAAAGAATAATGAGCAGTTCTTC. Residues: CSATTSGKNNEQFF.

The gene calls are TRBV12-3 or TRBV12-4 and TRBJ2-7; possible D gene TRBD2, 5 bases. Trimming took 3 bases from V and 4 from J, leaving 10 bases between them. The CDR3 contains 13 residues. The CDR3 DNA follows: TGTGCCAGCAGTTTTACGCGGACTTACGAGCAGTACTTC. It yields the protein CASSFTRTYEQYF.

The chain combines TRBV20-1 with TRBJ2-7, with D possibly being TRBD1 (5 bases). CDR1 and CDR2 (germline): DFQATT, SNEGSKA (reference sequence). V dropped 5 bases and J dropped 3 bases, with 11 bases sitting between them. This CDR3 has 12 amino acids. CDR3 in DNA: TGCAGTGCTCGCCGACAGTTCTACGAGCAGTACTTC. It codes for CSARRQFYEQYF.

This clonotype has just a few counts. The chain couples TRBV20-1 to TRBJ2-1; TRBD2 aligns across 8 bases. Germline V gene lookup returns CDR1 DFQATT and CDR2 SNEGSKA (reference sequence). With V trimmed by 2 bases and J by 9 bases, 9 bases remained unmatched. This CDR3 contains 14 residues. The CDR3 bases are TGCAGTGCTAGAATCCCGGGAGGGCCCCGTGAGCAGTTCTTC. Protein sequence: CSARIPGGPREQFF.

Many counts were recorded for this clonotype. This chain links TRBV10-3 with TRBJ2-5; no clear D gene. From germline, CDR1 is ENHRY and CDR2 SYGVKD. Trimming cost V 0 bases and J 6 bases, with 5 bases left between them. The CDR3 contains 12 residues. In DNA, the CDR3 is TGTGCCATCAGTGAGTCGCGAAAGACCCAGTACTTC. Its translation is CAISESRKTQYF.

The V and J genes are TRBV6-2 or TRBV6-3 and TRBJ1-2; D is uncertain. The CDR3 is made up of 11 amino acids. Per germline, CDR1 MNHEY and CDR2 SVGEGT. Trimming took off 7 bases at V and 5 bases at J, with 8 bases between the two ends. The CDR3 nucleotides read TGTGCCAGCACTCCGGGGTATGGCTACACCTTC. Its translation is CASTPGYGYTF.

The chain has TRBV2 and TRBJ2-7; TRBD2 agrees at 14 bases. CDR1 SNHLY and CDR2 FYNNEI come from the germline V gene. The CDR3 covers 15 residues. Trimming at V came to 6 bases and at J to 5 bases, leaving 6 bases not matched to a gene. The CDR3 here is CASRWTSGRWNEQYF. In DNA form, the CDR3 reads TGTGCCAGCAGGTGGACTAGCGGGAGGTGGAACGAGCAGTACTTC.